Listed below are T cell receptor beta chains from one sample, sequenced in a study of response to subunit inactivated influenza vaccine. TCRdb re-called the RT-PCR reads with MiXCR, one entry per CDR3 protein. This table has about 800,000 distinct CDR3 sequences, 20% to 25% appearing once. The specimen was PBMCs from blood, collected 5 to 6 days after vaccination. These receptor sequences come from a man over 45 who received an inactivated influenza vaccine. The CDR3 runs from the conserved cysteine through the conserved F or W. The D gene is left open where the match is weak. Only part of the rows carry a size: once, few, many, or a class if the clone is expanded.

j_call d_call v_call clone_size cdr3_nt cdr3_aa
TRBJ2-1 NA TRBV15 few TGTGCCACCAGCGTGCTGGACATGGACTACAATGAGCAGTTCTTC CATSVLDMDYNEQFF
TRBJ2-5 TRBD1 TRBV5-1 few TGCGCCAGCAGCTGGGACAGGGGAACGGAGACCCAGTACTTC CASSWDRGTETQYF
TRBJ1-3 TRBD1 TRBV9 NA TGTGCCAGCAGCGGGGGACAGGGCATGACCATATATTTT CASSGGQGMTIYF
TRBJ2-1 NA TRBV5-6 many TGTGCCAGCAGCTCCCTTGGGGTTCAATTACCAGACAATGAGCAGTTCTTC CASSSLGVQLPDNEQFF
TRBJ2-1 NA TRBV5-1 many TGCGCCAGCAGCTTGGGCAGCAGTAGCAATGAGCAGTTCTTC CASSLGSSSNEQFF
TRBJ2-3 TRBD2 TRBV2 NA TGTGCCAGCAGGTCGGGTAGCGGGGGGACCTATTCGAGCACAGATACGCAGTATTTT CASRSGSGGTYSSTDTQYF
TRBJ2-1 NA TRBV15 NA TGTGCCACCAGCAGCGAACGGGGGGCCGAGCAGTTCTTC CATSSERGAEQFF
TRBJ1-1 TRBD1 TRBV6-2/TRBV6-3 NA TGTGCCAGCAGAAAACAGGGGGCGTTCATTTCTGAAGCTTTCTTT CASRKQGAFISEAFF
TRBJ2-1 NA TRBV24-1 NA TGTGCCACCAGTGGATTGGGCCTGGGCAAATCCTACAATGAGCAGTTCTTC CATSGLGLGKSYNEQFF
TRBJ1-2 NA TRBV20-1 few TGCAGTGCCCGGACAGATTCCTATGGCTACACCTTC CSARTDSYGYTF
TRBJ1-3 NA TRBV10-3 few TGTGCCATCAGCCGGGGCGAACCAAACACCATATATTTT CAISRGEPNTIYF
TRBJ1-2 TRBD1 TRBV20-1 few TGCAGTGGTGGGGACAGGCCAAACTATGGCTACACCTTC CSGGDRPNYGYTF
TRBJ2-5 NA TRBV10-3 many TGTGCCATCAGTGAGGGCCCGGGGCTGAACCAAGAGACCCAGTACTTC CAISEGPGLNQETQYF
TRBJ2-7 NA TRBV20-1 NA TGCAGTGCTAGGCCACGGGACTACGAGCAGTACTTC CSARPRDYEQYF
TRBJ2-2 NA TRBV5-1 many TGCGCCAGCAGCTTGGAATCCGTCACCGGGGAGCTGTTTTTT CASSLESVTGELFF
TRBJ2-5 NA TRBV5-1 NA TGCGCCAGCAGCTTGGGGGCCTTAAAAGGCCCATCGGAGACCCAGTACTTC CASSLGALKGPSETQYF
TRBJ2-7 TRBD1 TRBV5-6 few TGTGCCAGCAGCTACCTGGGACAGGGGGCCAACGAGCAGTACTTC CASSYLGQGANEQYF
TRBJ2-7 NA TRBV6-1 few TGTGCCAGCAGATCCCCGGGGTCTGTCTACGAGCAGTACTTC CASRSPGSVYEQYF
TRBJ2-2 NA TRBV7-9 NA TGTGCCAGCAGCTTAAGAGGGGCCGCCGGGGAGCTGTTTTTT CASSLRGAAGELFF
TRBJ2-7 NA TRBV28 once TGTGCCAGCAGCCAATCTAGGCTAGAGTACTTC CASSQSRLEYF